This TCR beta chain was observed in a study of CXCR3-negative and CXCR3-positive naive CD8 T cells. The study made its TRB cDNA libraries by 5' RACE, adding UMI labels. TCRdb re-called the 5' RACE reads and gives one entry per CDR3 protein, without DNA. The sample totals about 41,000 distinct CDR3 sequences; its top ten clones hold around 2%. Of note for this clonotype: As yet, its antigen is unknown.

Study-wide results and limits: After cryopreservation, CXCR3 expression dropped partially; most assays used fresh PBMCs. CXCR3-positive naive cells had TRB CDR3s that were more hydrophobic than CXCR3-negative naive cells had.

From germline, CDR1 is MNHEY and CDR2 SMNVEV (reference sequence). The CDR3 extends over 14 amino acids. Some 300,000 cells per CD8+ T cell subset were flow-sorted in triplicate. The CD45RO-CCR7+CD27+CD95- phenotype denoted naive CD8+ T cells. The rearrangement joins TRBV27 to TRBJ2-7; TCRdb's D call of TRBD1 is untestable without DNA. What was sequenced was naive CXCR3- CD8+ T cells from blood. Noted subset: CD45RO-CCR7+CD27+CD95- naive CD8+ T cells lacking CXCR3 (TNR3-). This receptor was identified in a human donor in good health. Some clones in this sample may be carry-over from other donors' samples. The CDR3 sequence: CASSVSGGTYEQYF.